This TCR beta chain appears in the sequencing data of a study of cytomegalovirus exposure and HLA in healthy donors. Study summary: As released early, the data held 85 million to 95 million unique TCRs from HLA-typed donors. General study points: Within a later analysis, the majority of CMV-associated TCR beta chains appeared HLA-restricted.

Primers for the PCR totalled 60 Vbeta and 13 Jbeta. Data came from immunoSEQ multiplex PCR; TCRdb stores just in-frame clones and leaves some out. The sample yields 200,000 to 250,000 clones, 76% seen once. As to this clone: Its antigen is currently unknown.

Material: PBMCs. This sequence was found in a young man in good health and CMV-seronegative.

This CDR3 reads CASRWRTGGMDGYTF. The CDR3 region has the DNA TGTGCCAGTAGGTGGAGGACAGGGGGTATGGATGGCTACACCTTC. The chain employs TRBV19 and TRBJ1-2; 10 nucleotides align to TRBD1. Germline V CDR1 and CDR2: LNHDA, SQIVND (reference sequence). V shed 6 bases, J shed 6 bases, and the junction held 10 bases outside the gene matches. This CDR3 contains 15 residues. Based on the CDR3 plus reference TRBV19 and TRBJ1-2, the full variable domain is DGGITQSPKYLFRKEGQNVTLSCEQNLNHDAMYWYRQDPGQGLRLIYYSQIVNDFQKGDIAEGYSVSREKKESFPLTVTSAQKNPTAFYLCASRWRTGGMDGYTFGSGTRLTVV.